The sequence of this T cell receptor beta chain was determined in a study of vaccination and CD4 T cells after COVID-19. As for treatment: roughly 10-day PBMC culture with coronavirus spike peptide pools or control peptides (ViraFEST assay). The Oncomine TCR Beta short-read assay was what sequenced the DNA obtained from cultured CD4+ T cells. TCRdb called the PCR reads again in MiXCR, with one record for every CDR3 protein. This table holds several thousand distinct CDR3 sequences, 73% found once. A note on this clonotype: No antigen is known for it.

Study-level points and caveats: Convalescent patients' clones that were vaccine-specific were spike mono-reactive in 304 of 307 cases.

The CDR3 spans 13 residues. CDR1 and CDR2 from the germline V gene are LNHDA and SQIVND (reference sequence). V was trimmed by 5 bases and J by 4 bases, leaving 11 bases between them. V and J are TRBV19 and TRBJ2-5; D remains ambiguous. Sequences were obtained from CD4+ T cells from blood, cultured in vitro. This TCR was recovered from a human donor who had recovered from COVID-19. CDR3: CASSPPKGETQYF. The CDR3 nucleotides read TGTGCCAGTAGTCCCCCGAAGGGAGAGACCCAGTACTTC.